This TCR beta chain comes out of a study of T cells after yellow fever vaccination. Study-wide points: Some clonotypes, a small share, were shared between CD4 and CD8 compartments. Most clones from primary vaccination resurfaced after the booster (approximately 97% CD4, over 85% CD8).

In TCRdb, the 5' RACE reads were re-called with MiXCR into one record per CDR3 protein. The profile shows about 300,000 distinct CDR3 sequences, around 7% of them singletons. In its sample, this clonotype was seen many times. Its antigen is not known. With 2 bases clipped from V and 4 bases from J, the junction kept 9 bases outside the gene matches. CDR1 is MNHNS and CDR2 is SASEGT in the germline V gene. CDR3 length equals 16 residues. The clonotype was recovered from a man aged 18 to 35 who received the YFV17D yellow fever vaccine. The source material was PBMCs, sampled roughly 46 days after the first yellow fever vaccination. The chain has TRBV6-1 and TRBJ1-2; TRBD1 matches at 8 bases. This chain's CDR3 is CASSENLGTGGYGYTF. The CDR3 coding sequence is TGTGCCAGCAGTGAAAATTTGGGCACAGGGGGCTATGGCTACACCTTC.